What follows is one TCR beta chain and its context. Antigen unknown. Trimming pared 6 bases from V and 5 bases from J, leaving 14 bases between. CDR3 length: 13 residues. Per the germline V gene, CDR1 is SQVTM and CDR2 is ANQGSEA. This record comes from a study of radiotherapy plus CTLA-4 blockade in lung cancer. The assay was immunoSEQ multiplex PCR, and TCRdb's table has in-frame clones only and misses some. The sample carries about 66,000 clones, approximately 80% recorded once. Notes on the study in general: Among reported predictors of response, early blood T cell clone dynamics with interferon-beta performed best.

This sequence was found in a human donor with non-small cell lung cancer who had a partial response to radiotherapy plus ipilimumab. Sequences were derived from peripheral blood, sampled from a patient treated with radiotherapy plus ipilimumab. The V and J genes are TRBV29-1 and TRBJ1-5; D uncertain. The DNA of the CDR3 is TGCAGCGTCCTCTTAGCCGGGGATCAGCCCCAGCATTTT. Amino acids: CSVLLAGDQPQHF.